The 10 T cell receptor beta chains presented below share a single source sample, sequenced in a study of cytomegalovirus exposure and HLA in healthy donors. A multiplex PCR was run with 60 Vbeta primers and 13 Jbeta primers. Some clones are missing from TCRdb's copy, which holds only in-frame ones; the method was immunoSEQ multiplex PCR. Among 150,000 to 200,000 clones, approximately 80% were seen once, and the ten largest hold approximately 2%. The specimen was PBMCs. The receptor set was obtained from a woman in her 30s in good health and CMV-seronegative.

The J gene is TRBJ2-3, the V gene TRBV7-2; a weak D match, TRBD1 (5 bases). Trimming removed 5 bases from V and 2 bases from J, with 11 bases in between. This CDR3 has 14 amino acids. Germline-derived CDR1 and CDR2 are SGHTA and FQGNSA. The DNA for the CDR3 is TGTGCCAGCAGCACTTACAGGAACACAGATACGCAGTATTTT. This codes for CASSTYRNTDTQYF.

This clone was counted a few times. J is TRBJ2-5 and V is TRBV5-7; D is unresolved. TRBV5-7 is flagged as an ORF with uncertain function. This CDR3 is built from 12 residues. Between the trimmed V and J ends, which lost 4 bases and 10 bases, there was a span of 14 bases. The CDR3 loop is CASSGRQAFQYF. In DNA, the CDR3 is TGTGCCAGCAGCGGCCGGCAGGCCTTCCAGTACTTC.

This clone was counted once. This chain links TRBV19 with TRBJ2-2; TRBD1 matches 9 bases. The V and J ends lost 7 bases and 4 bases, in that order; junction bases with no gene match: 16. CDR3 length equals 18 residues. Germline-derived CDR1 and CDR2 are LNHDA and SQIVND (reference sequence). CDR3 protein: CASTPGSRDRARTGELFF. The DNA for the CDR3 is TGTGCCAGTACCCCGGGGTCCCGGGACAGGGCGCGCACCGGGGAGCTGTTTTTT.

The rearrangement links TRBV27 to TRBJ1-1; 8 bases are shared with TRBD1. J lost 1 base, V lost 5 bases, and 9 bases had no gene match. CDR3 length: 16 residues. Germline values: CDR1 MNHEY, CDR2 SMNVEV (reference sequence). DNA of the CDR3: TGTGCCAGCAGTCCGTGGACAGGGTGGGGGAACACTGAAGCTTTCTTT. Protein product: CASSPWTGWGNTEAFF.

The J gene is TRBJ1-1, the V gene TRBV29-1, with 10 bases identical to TRBD1. V shed 1 base, J shed 6 bases, and the junction held 5 bases outside the gene matches. Germline loops: CDR1 SQVTM, CDR2 ANQGSEA. This CDR3 comprises 14 residues. The CDR3: CSVEVRQGASEAFF. The CDR3 DNA sequence: TGCAGCGTTGAAGTTCGACAGGGGGCATCTGAAGCTTTCTTT. Full variable domain (outside the CDR3, taken from reference TRBV29-1 and TRBJ1-1): SAVISQKPSRDICQRGTSLTIQCQVDSQVTMMFWYRQQPGQSLTLIATANQGSEATYESGFVIDKFPISRPNLTFSTLTVSNMSPEDSSIYLCSVEVRQGASEAFFGQGTRLTVV.

This sequence joins TRBV10-1 and TRBJ1-2; the match to TRBD1 covers 12 bases. Germline CDR1 WNHNN, CDR2 SYGVQD (reference sequence). Germline trimming cut 6 bases from V and 6 bases from J; bases unmatched to any gene: 2. This CDR3 region has 13 residues. The CDR3: CASSGTGGNGYTF. The DNA for the CDR3 is TGCGCCAGCAGCGGGACAGGGGGCAATGGCTACACCTTC.

This clone was observed once. This chain links TRBV28 with TRBJ1-2, with 8 bases fitting TRBD1. The trim removed 4 bases at V and 3 bases at J, leaving 13 bases unmatched. Per germline, CDR1 MDHEN and CDR2 SYDVKM. This CDR3 contains 17 residues. CDR3 DNA: TGTGCCAGCAGTTCCCCGCTCCCAGGACAGGGAGACTATGGCTACACCTTC. It is translated as CASSSPLPGQGDYGYTF.

This clone was counted a single time. This chain links TRBV6-5 with TRBJ1-4; TRBD1 might be the D (5 bases). The germline gives CDR1 MNHEY, CDR2 SVGAGI. With 5 bases removed from V and 3 bases from J, the gap between germline ends came to 13 bases. CDR3 length: 15 residues. The CDR3 region has the DNA TGTGCCAGCAGTCAAGGGGATAGGGCTAATGAAAAACTGTTTTTT. Amino acid sequence: CASSQGDRANEKLFF.

This clone came up a few times. The chain links TRBV6-1 to TRBJ2-1; D unresolved. The V end was cut by 7 bases, the J end by 0 bases, with 13 bases between. The V gene's germline CDR1 is MNHNS and CDR2 SASEGT. The CDR3 runs 15 residues. The CDR3, as DNA: TGTGCCAGCACCAAAGACAAGAGCTCCTACAATGAGCAGTTCTTC. Translated: CASTKDKSSYNEQFF.

The chain uses TRBV28 and TRBJ2-7, with 7 bases aligning to TRBD1. The CDR3 length is 14 residues. V lost 7 bases and J lost 3; bases outside the gene matches: 9. Germline V gene sequence: CDR1 MDHEN, CDR2 SYDVKM. The CDR3 bases are TGTGCCAGCAACCAACCGACAGGGCGCTACGAGCAGTACTTC. This translates into CASNQPTGRYEQYF.